The clone carrying this T cell receptor (beta chain) is a singleton in its sample. The antigen is unknown. The CDR3 covers 14 residues. From germline, CDR1 is SGDLS and CDR2 YYNGEE. V lost 0 bases to trimming and J lost 2 bases, with 8 bases between them. Repertoires were generated with immunoSEQ multiplex PCR, while TCRdb's copy carries only in-frame clones and drops some. The data hold 100,000 to 150,000 clones, with 89% observed a single time. This specimen belongs to a study of T cell responses to AZD1222 COVID-19 vaccine. Study-wide findings and caveats: The donor cohort was predominantly white British with a female majority, and clonal diversity may have been underestimated. The study found vaccine-associated CD4 TCRs spanning spike, dominant at 160-218 and 743-854. Reports indicate that nearly half of spike-specific TCRs are directed at unmutated variant regions. Spike-specific TCR breadth and depth were elevated following two AZD1222 doses.

The source is an adult in good health. The V call is TRBV9, the J call TRBJ1-2, with TRBD1 as a possible D gene (5 bases). The specimen comprised peripheral blood, sampled on day 0 of AZD1222 vaccination. The CDR3, as DNA: TGTGCCAGCAGCGTAGTGGGGCAGAACTATGGCTACACCTTC. Amino acid sequence: CASSVVGQNYGYTF.